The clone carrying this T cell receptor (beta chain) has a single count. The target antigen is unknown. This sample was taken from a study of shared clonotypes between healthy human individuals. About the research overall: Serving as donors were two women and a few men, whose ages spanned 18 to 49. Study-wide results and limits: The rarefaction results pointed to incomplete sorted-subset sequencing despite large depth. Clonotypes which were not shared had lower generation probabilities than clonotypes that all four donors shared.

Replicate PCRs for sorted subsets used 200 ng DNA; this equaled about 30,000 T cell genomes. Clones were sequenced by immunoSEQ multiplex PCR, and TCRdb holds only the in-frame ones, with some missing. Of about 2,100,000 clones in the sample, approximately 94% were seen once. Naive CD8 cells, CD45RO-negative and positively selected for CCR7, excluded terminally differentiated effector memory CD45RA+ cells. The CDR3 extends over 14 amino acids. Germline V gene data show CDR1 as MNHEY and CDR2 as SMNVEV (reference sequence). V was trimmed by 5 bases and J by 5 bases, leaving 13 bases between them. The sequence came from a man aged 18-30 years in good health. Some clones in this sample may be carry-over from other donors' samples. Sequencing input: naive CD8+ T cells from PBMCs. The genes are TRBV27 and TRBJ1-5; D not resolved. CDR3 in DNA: TGTGCCAGCAGTGTAAACCGCGGGGATCAGCCCCAGCATTTT. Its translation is CASSVNRGDQPQHF.